The 19 T cell receptor beta chains presented below share a single source sample, sequenced in a study of T cells in Graves' hyperthyroidism and ophthalmopathy. TCR beta CDR3 regions were amplified from RNA transcripts. Using the HTBI primer set, a first-round RT-PCR was run on the TCR CDR3. TCRdb re-called the multiplex PCR reads through MiXCR, storing one row per CDR3 protein. The repertoire consists of some 530,000 distinct CDR3 sequences, with 22% occurring once and the leading ten covering around 50%. The sample taken for sequencing was blood. The receptors were gathered from a woman aged 70-85 years with Graves' ophthalmopathy.

This clonotype was observed at least ten times. V and J are TRBV2 and TRBJ2-1; tentatively, D is TRBD1 (5 bases). Trimming removed 1 base at V and 1 base at J, with 8 bases between. This CDR3 is 15 amino acids long. CDR1 is SNHLY, CDR2 FYNNEI, per germline. CDR3 DNA sequence: TGTGCCAGCAGTGAAGGTCAGGGATCCTACAATGAGCAGTTCTTC. It yields the protein CASSEGQGSYNEQFF.

The table lists this clonotype with many counts. This sequence joins TRBV6-5 and TRBJ1-2; a possible D gene is TRBD1 (5 bases). CDR1 is MNHEY, CDR2 SVGAGI, per germline. V was shortened by 0 bases and J by 4 bases, with 12 bases between the two germline ends. The CDR3 loop spans 15 amino acids. The CDR3 bases are TGTGCCAGCAGTTACTCTGGCAGGGAAAGCTATGGCTACACCTTC. It specifies CASSYSGRESYGYTF.

This clonotype came up many times. This sequence joins TRBV2 and TRBJ1-6; perhaps TRBD1 as D (6 bases). With 6 bases removed from V and 5 bases from J, the gap between germline ends came to 8 bases. CDR1 is SNHLY and CDR2 is FYNNEI in the germline V gene. The CDR3 covers 13 residues. CDR3 nucleotides: TGTGCCAGCAGCGGACAGAATAATTCACCCCTCCACTTT. Protein: CASSGQNNSPLHF.

The chain recombines TRBV11-2 with TRBJ1-3; a weak D match, TRBD1 (6 bases). CDR1 SGHAT and CDR2 FQNNGV come from the germline V gene. Trimming removed 5 bases at V and 2 bases at J, with 16 bases between. CDR3 size: 16 residues. In DNA form, the CDR3 reads TGTGCCAGCAGCCCGATGGGAAGGACAGCTGGAAACACCATATATTTT. Amino acids: CASSPMGRTAGNTIYF. The full variable domain, its missing parts supplied by reference TRBV11-2 and TRBJ1-3, is EAGVAQSPRYKIIEKRQSVAFWCNPISGHATLYWYQQILGQGPKLLIQFQNNGVVDDSQLPKDRFSAERLKGVDSTLKIQPAKLEDSAVYLCASSPMGRTAGNTIYFGEGSWLTVV.

The sample holds many counts of this clonotype. The chain's CDR3 is CASTRETGSNTGELFF. CDR3 in DNA: TGTGCCAGCACACGGGAGACAGGAAGTAACACCGGGGAGCTGTTTTTT. This chain connects TRBV6-1 to TRBJ2-2; D may match TRBD1 or TRBD2 (6 bases each). The CDR3 covers 16 residues. Germline values: CDR1 MNHNS, CDR2 SASEGT. V dropped 7 bases and J dropped 2 bases, with 17 bases sitting between them.

This clonotype was detected ten times or more. The chain joins TRBV7-6 to TRBJ1-4; possible D gene TRBD1, 5 bases. The CDR3 is 15 residues long. Germline V gives CDR1 SGHVS, CDR2 FNYEAQ. Trimming left V 0 bases short and J 8 bases short, with 13 bases between. CDR3 in DNA: TGTGCCAGCAGCTTAGCTCAGGGATCGGGCGAAAAACTGTTTTTT. Translation: CASSLAQGSGEKLFF.

This clonotype was counted a few times. The chain joins TRBV5-5 to TRBJ1-1, with a possible D match to TRBD1 (6 bases). Trimming removed 5 bases at V and 7 bases at J, with 15 bases between. Germline CDR1 SGHKS, CDR2 YYEKEE (reference sequence). This CDR3 comprises 13 residues. The CDR3 loop reads CASRDTGRNEAFF. The CDR3 bases are TGTGCCAGCAGAGACACAGGGAGGAATGAAGCTTTCTTT.

This clonotype was observed many times. This sequence joins TRBV6-1 and TRBJ2-1; 14 positions match TRBD2. The germline V gene has CDR1 MNHNS and CDR2 SASEGT. CDR3 size: 18 residues. V lost 6 bases, J lost 7 bases, and 14 bases stayed unmatched. The CDR3 is CASSGPGLAGARPNEQFF. CDR3 in DNA: TGTGCCAGCAGCGGGCCGGGACTAGCGGGAGCGCGTCCAAATGAGCAGTTCTTC.

V is TRBV3-1 and J is TRBJ1-3, with D possibly matching TRBD1 (5 bases). Germline V CDR1 and CDR2: LGHDT, YNNKEL (reference sequence). This CDR3 is 17 amino acids long. The V end was cut by 0 bases, the J end by 0 bases, with 12 bases between. DNA for the CDR3: TGTGCCAGCAGCCAAGACCAGGGATCATACTCTGGAAACACCATATATTTT. Translation gives CASSQDQGSYSGNTIYF.

This clonotype showed up many times. The V gene is TRBV12-3 or TRBV12-4, the J gene TRBJ1-5; no clear D gene. CDR3 length: 14 amino acids. Trimming removed 4 bases at V and 3 bases at J, with 10 bases between. The CDR3 here is CASSYFSANQPQHF. In DNA form, the CDR3 reads TGTGCCAGCAGTTATTTCAGTGCCAATCAGCCCCAGCATTTT.

This clonotype was counted a few times. An end of the junction differs from the germline gene, which may be a read error. For the CDR3, the DNA is TGTGCCAGCAGCGTAAGCGGACCTAGCTCCTACAATGAGCAGTTCTTC. Amino acid sequence: CASSVSGPSSYNEQFF. The chain links TRBV5-1 to TRBJ2-1; D is possibly TRBD2 (5 bases). Germline V CDR1 and CDR2: SGHRS, YFSETQ. The CDR3 runs to 16 residues. Complete variable domain (other parts from reference TRBV5-1 and TRBJ2-1): KAGVTQTPRYLIKTRGQQVTLSCSPISGHRSVSWYQQTPGQGLQFLFEYFSETQRNKGNFPGRFSGRQFSNSRSEMNVSTLELGDSALYLCASSVSGPSSYNEQFFGPGTRLTVL.

This clonotype occurred many times. This sequence joins TRBV6-1 and TRBJ2-1; D may be TRBD2 (6 bases). Per germline, CDR1 MNHNS and CDR2 SASEGT. This CDR3 has 15 amino acids. The V end was cut by 5 bases, the J end by 0 bases, with 11 bases between. The CDR3 here is CASSRRGSSYNEQFF. CDR3 DNA: TGTGCCAGCAGTCGGCGGGGAAGCTCCTACAATGAGCAGTTCTTC.

This clonotype was picked up many times. V usage is TRBV6-1 and J usage is TRBJ1-1, with TRBD1 matching over 8 bases. V gave up 7 bases and J gave up 5 bases; unmatched junction bases: 9. In germline, CDR1 is MNHNS, CDR2 SASEGT. The CDR3 spans 14 residues. CDR3 in amino acids: CASNDGQGGTEAFF. The CDR3 DNA sequence: TGTGCCAGCAACGATGGACAGGGAGGGACTGAAGCTTTCTTT.

V is TRBV30 and J is TRBJ2-2; tentatively, D is TRBD2 (6 bases). In germline, CDR1 is GTSNPN, CDR2 SVGIG (reference sequence). The CDR3 length is 14 residues. Trimming took 3 bases from V and 3 from J, leaving 11 bases between them. CDR3: CAWRKTGDTGELFF. CDR3 nucleotides: TGTGCCTGGAGGAAGACGGGGGACACCGGGGAGCTGTTTTTT.

This clonotype was detected only a few times. The chain uses TRBV6-1 and TRBJ1-1; D not certain. The germline V gene has CDR1 MNHNS and CDR2 SASEGT. The CDR3 runs 11 residues. The V end was cut by 7 bases, the J end by 7 bases, with 10 bases between. CDR3 nucleotides: TGTGCCAGCACCCGGGAGGGTGAAGCTTTCTTT. Amino acid sequence: CASTREGEAFF.

This clonotype was found a few times. V gene TRBV5-1 combines with J gene TRBJ2-3; D is ambiguous. Germline lookup yields CDR1 SGHRS and CDR2 YFSETQ. The CDR3 spans 14 residues. V dropped 1 base and J dropped 2 bases, with 8 bases sitting between them. DNA of the CDR3: TGCGCCAGCAGCTTGATGCAGGTCACAGATACGCAGTATTTT. This translates into CASSLMQVTDTQYF.

Only one count was recorded for this clonotype. The rearrangement uses TRBV5-1 and TRBJ2-6, with 9 bases that match TRBD1. The CDR3 contains 20 residues. V dropped 1 base and J dropped 0; count of bases not matched to a gene: 11. Germline V gives CDR1 SGHRS, CDR2 YFSETQ. The CDR3: CASSLRRRTGVSSGANVLTF. The CDR3 DNA is TGCGCCAGCAGCTTGAGGAGGCGGACAGGGGTTTCCTCTGGGGCCAACGTCCTGACTTTC.

This clonotype turned up a few times. The genes are TRBV10-3 and TRBJ2-7, with 7 nucleotides matching TRBD2. Germline CDR1 ENHRY, CDR2 SYGVKD. V was pared by 3 bases and J by 3 bases, with 5 bases of the junction left unmatched. CDR3 length equals 14 residues. CDR3 coding DNA: TGTGCCATCAGTGATTTGGGCGGGAGCTACGAGCAGTACTTC. As protein: CAISDLGGSYEQYF.

The chain recombines TRBV20-1 with TRBJ1-1; D ambiguous. Trimming shortened V by 6 bases and J by 1 base, and 12 bases separated the two germline ends. This CDR3 has 13 residues. Germline V CDR1 and CDR2: DFQATT, SNEGSKA (reference sequence). The CDR3 protein is CSALGPGNTEAFF. In DNA, the CDR3 is TGCAGTGCCCTAGGACCAGGGAACACTGAAGCTTTCTTT.